Below are 20 T cell receptor beta chains sequenced from a single sample in a study of blood T cell repertoires in COVID-19. Libraries were prepared by immunoSEQ multiplex PCR; TCRdb keeps only in-frame clonotypes and omits some of them. Among approximately 200,000 clones, approximately 84% were seen once, and the ten largest hold roughly 3.2%. The specimen was PBMCs or T cells enriched from blood (not recorded which). The origin of the receptors is a woman under 40 who had recovered from COVID-19.

V gene TRBV5-4 combines with J gene TRBJ1-3; 8 nucleotides line up with TRBD1. From germline, CDR1 is SGHNT and CDR2 YYREEE (reference sequence). Unmatched junction bases numbered 6, after V lost 4 bases and J lost 0 bases. The CDR3 sequence is 16 residues long. The CDR3 loop is CASSPGGQISGNTIYF. CDR3 DNA sequence: TGTGCCAGCAGCCCAGGGGGCCAAATCTCTGGAAACACCATATATTTT.

V usage is TRBV24-1 and J usage is TRBJ2-1; D unresolved. V dropped 1 base and J dropped 8 bases, with 11 bases sitting between them. Per germline, CDR1 KGHDR and CDR2 SFDVKD. The CDR3 is 14 amino acids. The CDR3 DNA reads TGTGCCACCAGTGATTTCGACAAGGTCTATGAGCAGTTCTTC. As protein: CATSDFDKVYEQFF.

This chain links TRBV7-6 with TRBJ1-1, with TRBD1 matching over 9 bases. CDR3 length: 15 amino acids. Germline values: CDR1 SGHVS, CDR2 FNYEAQ. The V segment lost 4 bases and the J segment 3 bases; nucleotides outside the gene matches: 6. The CDR3, as DNA: TGTGCCAGCAGCTCCCGGACAGGGGTCGACACTGAAGCTTTCTTT. As protein: CASSSRTGVDTEAFF. The full variable domain, with the rest looked up from reference TRBV7-6 and TRBJ1-1, is GAGVSQSPRYKVTKRGQDVALRCDPISGHVSLYWYRQALGQGPEFLTYFNYEAQQDKSGLPNDRFSAERPEGSISTLTIQRTEQRDSAMYRCASSSRTGVDTEAFFGQGTRLTVV.

The genes are TRBV24-1 and TRBJ2-3; 7 positions agree with TRBD2. J gave up 1 base and V 3 bases, and 12 bases lay outside the gene matches. Germline loops: CDR1 KGHDR, CDR2 SFDVKD. The CDR3 length is 18 residues. CDR3 residues: CATSDPSGPTDRTDTQYF. The CDR3 coding sequence is TGTGCCACCAGTGATCCTAGCGGCCCGACTGACCGCACAGATACGCAGTATTTT.

The gene calls are TRBV5-4 and TRBJ1-2; D remains ambiguous. The CDR3 length is 15 residues. CDR1 SGHNT and CDR2 YYREEE come from the germline V gene (reference sequence). Trimming pared 2 bases from V and 4 bases from J, leaving 15 bases between. As DNA, the CDR3 is TGTGCCAGCAGCTTCGACGAGGGCAGGATCTATGGCTACACCTTC. This codes for CASSFDEGRIYGYTF.

The rearrangement uses TRBV3-1 (or the pseudogene TRBV3-2) and TRBJ2-1, with TRBD2 as a possible D gene (6 bases). CDR1 and CDR2 from the germline V gene are LGHDT and YNNKEL (reference sequence). The CDR3 totals 15 residues. Trimming took 4 bases from V and 11 from J, leaving 21 bases between them. The CDR3 DNA follows: TGTGCCAGCAGCCTTGGGACTCGTCTAGTCTCAAAGCAGTTCTTC. Protein sequence: CASSLGTRLVSKQFF.

V and J are TRBV3-1 (or the pseudogene TRBV3-2) and TRBJ2-2; D gene ambiguous. The CDR3 length is 14 residues. Germline V gene data show CDR1 as LGHDT and CDR2 as YNNKEL (reference sequence). V lost 4 bases and J 4 bases, leaving 10 bases between the germline ends. The CDR3 region is CASSLGLGTGELFF. CDR3 bases: TGTGCCAGCAGCCTTGGGCTCGGCACCGGGGAGCTGTTTTTT.

This clone was detected only once. The chain couples TRBV19 to TRBJ1-2, with TRBD1 matching over 10 bases. Trimming at V came to 4 bases and at J to 8 bases, leaving 10 bases not matched to a gene. Germline-derived CDR1 and CDR2 are LNHDA and SQIVND (reference sequence). This CDR3 spans 15 amino acids. The CDR3 is CASSTTRQGAKGYTF. The CDR3 nucleotides read TGTGCCAGTAGTACGACTCGACAGGGGGCGAAAGGCTACACCTTC.

V and J are TRBV5-4 and TRBJ2-1; 10 bases are a match to TRBD1. V was clipped by 3 bases and J by 9 bases; unmatched bases: 6. Germline CDR1 SGHNT, CDR2 YYREEE (reference sequence). CDR3 length: 14 residues. The CDR3 spells CASSSGQGVVEQFF. The CDR3, as DNA: TGTGCCAGCAGCTCCGGACAGGGGGTGGTTGAGCAGTTCTTC. Looking up the rest from reference TRBV5-4 and TRBJ2-1 gives the full variable domain: ETGVTQSPTHLIKTRGQQVTLRCSSQSGHNTVSWYQQALGQGPQFIFQYYREEENGRGNFPPRFSGLQFPNYSSELNVNALELDDSALYLCASSSGQGVVEQFFGPGTRLTVL.

The genes are TRBV2 and TRBJ1-4, with 7 positions matching TRBD1. J was trimmed by 7 bases and V by 6 bases; bases with no gene match: 8. The CDR3 covers 14 residues. Germline assignment: CDR1 SNHLY and CDR2 FYNNEI. The CDR3 sequence: CASRDRAGSEKLFF. CDR3 DNA: TGTGCCAGCAGAGACAGGGCCGGCAGTGAAAAACTGTTTTTT.

Only one count was recorded for this clone. The chain carries TRBV30 and TRBJ1-4, with D possibly being TRBD1 (5 bases). Germline CDR1 is GTSNPN and CDR2 is SVGIG (reference sequence). CDR3 length equals 14 residues. V lost 2 bases and J 7 bases, leaving 14 bases between the germline ends. DNA of the CDR3: TGTGCCTGGAGTAACGGGCAGGGAGGTGAAAAACTGTTTTTT. Its translation: CAWSNGQGGEKLFF.

The V gene is TRBV3-1 (or the pseudogene TRBV3-2), the J gene TRBJ2-5, with TRBD2 matching 10 bases. The CDR3 extends over 16 amino acids. Trimming removed 1 base from V and 4 bases from J; junction bases left unmatched: 6. Germline CDR1 reads LGHDT; CDR2 reads YNNKEL (reference sequence). DNA of the CDR3: TGTGCCAGCAGCCAAGTAGCGGGAGGCTCGAGAGAGACCCAGTACTTC. Amino acid sequence: CASSQVAGGSRETQYF.

This clone was counted a single time. This rearrangement joins TRBV7-9 to TRBJ2-5, with 9 positions matching TRBD1. The CDR3 totals 15 residues. CDR1 is SEHNR, CDR2 FQNEAQ, per germline (reference sequence). V shed 4 bases, J shed 0 bases, and the junction held 3 bases outside the gene matches. In DNA, the CDR3 is TGTGCCAGCAGCTCGACAGGGGGAAACCAAGAGACCCAGTACTTC. As protein: CASSSTGGNQETQYF.

The chain has TRBV19 and TRBJ1-3; D ambiguous. The V end was cut by 4 bases, the J end by 0 bases, with 7 bases between. Germline lookup yields CDR1 LNHDA and CDR2 SQIVND (reference sequence). This CDR3 has 14 amino acids. DNA for the CDR3: TGTGCCAGTAGTAACCAGATCTCTGGAAACACCATATATTTT. Protein product: CASSNQISGNTIYF.

A remark on this clone: The junction shows a germline mismatch at one end, possibly a read error. This chain links TRBV7-7 with TRBJ2-5; D uncertain. The germline V gene encodes CDR1 SSHAT and CDR2 FNYEAQ (reference sequence). CDR3 length equals 12 residues. The CDR3: CASTQVVETQYF. CDR3 nucleotide sequence: TGTGCTAGCACCCAGGTGGTCGAGACCCAGTACTTC.

This sequence joins TRBV5-1 and TRBJ2-1, with 9 bases that match TRBD2. The CDR3 loop spans 14 amino acids. Germline CDR1 and CDR2: SGHRS and YFSETQ. Trimming removed 7 bases from V and 7 bases from J; junction bases left unmatched: 9. CDR3 bases: TGCGCCAGCGGACCGGGACTAGCATCAAATGAGCAGTTCTTC. Its translation is CASGPGLASNEQFF.

The rearrangement uses TRBV2 and TRBJ1-6; weak D call: TRBD1 (6 bases). V was shortened by 6 bases and J by 8 bases, with 11 bases between the two germline ends. This CDR3 region has 13 residues. Germline V CDR1 and CDR2: SNHLY, FYNNEI. CDR3: CASRREGDSPLHF. CDR3 nucleotides: TGTGCCAGCAGGAGAGAGGGGGATTCACCCCTCCACTTT.

In nucleotides, the CDR3 is TGTGCCAGCAGACCAACTCAAACAGGTTCAACTGAAGCTTTCTTT. Its translation is CASRPTQTGSTEAFF. The V call is TRBV28, the J call TRBJ1-1; possible D gene TRBD1, 5 bases. Germline V lookup: CDR1 MDHEN, CDR2 SYDVKM. V lost 6 bases and J 5 bases, leaving 19 bases between the germline ends. This CDR3 spans 15 amino acids.

This chain connects TRBV6-4 to TRBJ1-2; D is unresolved. Trimming pared 0 bases from V and 4 bases from J, leaving 9 bases between. The germline CDR1 and CDR2 sequences are MRHNA and SNTAGT. This CDR3 region has 14 residues. The CDR3 nucleotides read TGTGCCAGCAGTGACTCGAACGGACTCTATGGCTACACCTTC. The encoded protein is CASSDSNGLYGYTF.

J is TRBJ2-1 and V is TRBV27; a weak D match, TRBD1 (5 bases). Germline assignment: CDR1 MNHEY and CDR2 SMNVEV (reference sequence). Trimming stripped 2 bases from V and 3 bases from J, with 11 bases between. This CDR3 is 15 amino acids long. The CDR3 protein is CASSLKGPRYNEQFF. For the CDR3, the DNA is TGTGCCAGCAGTTTAAAGGGGCCCCGCTACAATGAGCAGTTCTTC.